A single sample gave rise to the 25 T cell receptor beta chains below, sequenced in a study of T-cell reconstitution after alpha-beta-depleted transplantation in children. It was with unique molecular identifiers that the TCRbeta library was prepared. From the PCR reads, TCRdb called clonotypes with MiXCR, one entry per CDR3 protein. Of 350,000 to 500,000 distinct CDR3 sequences listed, around two fifths are singletons. The sequences come from PBMCs, collected before TCRalphabeta/CD19-depleted stem cell transplant. The receptor set was obtained from a girl aged 2 to 10 with aplastic anemia, due to receive a stem cell transplant.

The chain links TRBV13 to TRBJ2-7, with D possibly matching TRBD1 (7 bases). Germline V CDR1 and CDR2: PRHDT, FYEKMQ (reference sequence). CDR3 length: 12 residues. V lost 4 bases and J 6 bases, leaving 10 bases between the germline ends. The CDR3 spells CASSSQGGEQYF. DNA of the CDR3: TGTGCCAGCAGCTCCCAGGGGGGCGAGCAGTACTTC.

This clonotype was observed at least ten times. The V gene is TRBV5-6, the J gene TRBJ2-1; D is uncertain. Germline V lookup: CDR1 SGHDT, CDR2 YYEEEE. This CDR3 has 11 residues. The V end lost 1 base, the J end lost 10 bases, and 6 bases lay between the germline ends. The CDR3 DNA is TGTGCCAGCAGCTTGAAGTGGGAGCAGTTCTTC. Translating it yields CASSLKWEQFF.

The V gene is TRBV6-5, the J gene TRBJ2-3; D unclear. Germline CDR1 is MNHEY and CDR2 is SVGAGI. The length of the CDR3 is 13 residues. The V end was cut by 2 bases, the J end by 1 base, with 4 bases between. CDR3 in amino acids: CASSYIGTDTQYF. In nucleotides, the CDR3 is TGTGCCAGCAGTTACATAGGCACAGATACGCAGTATTTT.

V usage is TRBV6-5 and J usage is TRBJ2-5; 7 positions match TRBD2. CDR1 is MNHEY and CDR2 is SVGAGI in the germline V gene. The CDR3 spans 15 residues. Unmatched junction bases numbered 6, after V lost 4 bases and J lost 1 base. The chain's CDR3 is CASSWGGLSQETQYF. The CDR3 region has the DNA TGTGCCAGCAGTTGGGGGGGACTGTCCCAAGAGACCCAGTACTTC.

CDR3 coding DNA: TGTGCCAGTAGTCGGGACAGGGCGACATATAACAATCAGCCCCAGCATTTT. This encodes CASSRDRATYNNQPQHF. The chain is built from TRBV19 and TRBJ1-5; 9 nucleotides agree with TRBD1. Germline V gene data show CDR1 as LNHDA and CDR2 as SQIVND (reference sequence). With 5 bases clipped from V and 3 bases from J, the junction kept 11 bases outside the gene matches. The length of the CDR3 is 17 residues.

The chain combines TRBV10-3 with TRBJ2-3; 7 positions match TRBD2. Germline CDR1 and CDR2: ENHRY and SYGVKD. The V and J ends lost 3 bases and 5 bases, in that order; junction bases with no gene match: 8. CDR3 size: 15 residues. CDR3 region: CAISDIAGVVDTQYF. CDR3 nucleotide sequence: TGTGCCATCAGTGATATCGCGGGAGTGGTAGATACGCAGTATTTT.

V usage is TRBV7-2 and J usage is TRBJ2-3; 10 bases line up with TRBD2. This CDR3 contains 14 residues. The V gene end was trimmed by 11 bases and the J gene end by 2 bases; junction bases not matched to a gene: 7. Germline V gives CDR1 SGHTA, CDR2 FQGNSA. CDR3: CALSLAGPTDTQYF. Here the CDR3 DNA reads TGTGCCCTTTCACTAGCGGGGCCCACAGATACGCAGTATTTT.

In DNA, the CDR3 is TGTGCCAGCAGGGTGTCTGGGGCCAACGTCCTGACTTTC. As protein: CASRVSGANVLTF. The gene calls are TRBV12-3 or TRBV12-4 and TRBJ2-6; D unclear. The CDR3 sequence is 13 residues long. With 6 bases removed from V and 1 base from J, the gap between germline ends came to 4 bases.

The chain has TRBV12-3 or TRBV12-4 and TRBJ2-1; D is undetermined. The CDR3 length is 15 residues. Trimming shortened V by 2 bases and J by 3 bases, and 11 bases separated the two germline ends. The DNA of the CDR3 is TGTGCCAGCAGTTTACTGTTCGGTGACTACAATGAGCAGTTCTTC. This translates into CASSLLFGDYNEQFF.

This rearrangement joins TRBV2 to TRBJ2-1; D gene uncertain. CDR1 and CDR2 from the germline V gene are SNHLY and FYNNEI. The CDR3 has 16 residues. V was clipped by 0 bases and J by 4 bases, with 13 bases between them. CDR3 in DNA: TGTGCCAGCAGTGAAGCGCGCAGCTGGATGTACAATGAGCAGTTCTTC. Protein sequence: CASSEARSWMYNEQFF.

The V gene is TRBV11-2, the J gene TRBJ2-7, with TRBD2 identical over 9 bases. The V gene end was trimmed by 5 bases and the J gene end by 0 bases; junction bases not matched to a gene: 11. The germline gives CDR1 SGHAT, CDR2 FQNNGV. The CDR3 loop spans 17 amino acids. CDR3 DNA sequence: TGTGCCAGCAGCGGGGGGAGTGCGGGAGGGAGCTCCTACGAGCAGTACTTC. Protein product: CASSGGSAGGSSYEQYF. Filled out from reference TRBV11-2 and TRBJ2-7, the complete variable domain reads EAGVAQSPRYKIIEKRQSVAFWCNPISGHATLYWYQQILGQGPKLLIQFQNNGVVDDSQLPKDRFSAERLKGVDSTLKIQPAKLEDSAVYLCASSGGSAGGSSYEQYFGPGTRLTVT.

This clonotype occurred a few times. The V gene is TRBV20-1, the J gene TRBJ2-7; no firm D call. The CDR3 contains 13 residues. The V end lost 6 bases, the J end lost 3 bases, and 15 bases lay between the germline ends. Germline CDR1 and CDR2: DFQATT and SNEGSKA (reference sequence). The CDR3 sequence: CSAASSKGYEQYF. CDR3 coding DNA: TGCAGTGCAGCCTCCAGCAAGGGCTACGAGCAGTACTTC.

The gene calls are TRBV12-3 or TRBV12-4 and TRBJ1-4, with D perhaps TRBD1 (6 bases). The V end was cut by 6 bases, the J end by 8 bases, with 10 bases between. The CDR3 consists of 12 residues. CDR3 protein: CASRGQTEKLFF. The CDR3 coding sequence is TGTGCCAGCAGAGGACAGACGGAAAAACTGTTTTTT.

This clonotype was counted only a few times. V gene TRBV29-1 combines with J gene TRBJ2-4; D uncertain. CDR1 and CDR2 from the germline V gene are SQVTM and ANQGSEA. Trimming stripped 2 bases from V and 0 bases from J, with 5 bases between. The CDR3 is 13 amino acids. The DNA of the CDR3 is TGCAGCGTTGAACTGCTAGCCAAAAACATTCAGTACTTC. Protein: CSVELLAKNIQYF.

J is TRBJ2-2 and V is TRBV20-1; D may be TRBD1 (6 bases). V was trimmed by 3 bases and J by 5 bases, leaving 10 bases between them. The germline gives CDR1 DFQATT, CDR2 SNEGSKA (reference sequence). The CDR3 length is 13 residues. This CDR3 reads CSARGHRTGELFF. The CDR3 DNA sequence: TGCAGTGCTAGGGGACACCGTACCGGGGAGCTGTTTTTT.

This chain connects TRBV20-1 to TRBJ2-7, with TRBD2 matching 7 bases. CDR3 length: 15 residues. Germline V gene sequence: CDR1 DFQATT, CDR2 SNEGSKA (reference sequence). J gave up 2 bases and V 0 bases, and 7 bases lay outside the gene matches. The chain's CDR3 is CSARETRGGAYEQYF. CDR3 in DNA: TGCAGTGCTAGAGAGACCCGGGGAGGGGCCTACGAGCAGTACTTC.

This chain links TRBV4-1 with TRBJ2-7, with TRBD2 matching 7 bases. V gave up 0 bases and J gave up 4 bases; unmatched junction bases: 3. Looked up from germline, CDR1 is MGHRA and CDR2 is YSYEKL. The CDR3 totals 14 residues. The CDR3 DNA reads as TGCGCCAGCAGCCAAGATCCGGGGGGATACGAGCAGTACTTC. It translates to CASSQDPGGYEQYF.

The chain carries TRBV7-6 and TRBJ2-7; perhaps TRBD2 as D (5 bases). Per the germline V gene, CDR1 is SGHVS and CDR2 is FNYEAQ. Trimming shortened V by 4 bases and J by 4 bases, and 11 bases separated the two germline ends. This CDR3 contains 13 residues. The CDR3 region is CASSSQTGYEQYF. In DNA form, the CDR3 reads TGTGCCAGCAGCTCCCAGACGGGGTACGAGCAGTACTTC. Full variable domain (outside the CDR3, taken from reference TRBV7-6 and TRBJ2-7): GAGVSQSPRYKVTKRGQDVALRCDPISGHVSLYWYRQALGQGPEFLTYFNYEAQQDKSGLPNDRFSAERPEGSISTLTIQRTEQRDSAMYRCASSSQTGYEQYFGPGTRLTVT.

The chain carries TRBV24-1 and TRBJ2-5, with 8 bases fitting TRBD2. J was trimmed by 2 bases and V by 6 bases; bases with no gene match: 7. The germline gives CDR1 KGHDR, CDR2 SFDVKD. The CDR3 consists of 15 residues. CDR3 sequence (DNA): TGTGCCACCAGTAGTAGCGGGATACTTCAAGAGACCCAGTACTTC. Protein product: CATSSSGILQETQYF.

A word on this clonotype: One end of the junction is discordant with germline, which a read error may explain. The gene calls are TRBV4-2 and TRBJ2-1; either TRBD1 or TRBD2 may fit D (5 bases each). This CDR3 has 14 amino acids. Germline CDR1 LGHNA, CDR2 YNFKEQ. CDR3 sequence (DNA): TGTTCCAGCAGCCAAGAGGGGTCCTACAATGAGCAGTTCTTC. The encoded protein is CSSSQEGSYNEQFF.

This clonotype was seen repeatedly, ten times or more. The chain recombines TRBV12-3 or TRBV12-4 with TRBJ2-7; no definite D call. The V gene lost 2 bases and the J gene lost 1 base, with 18 bases spanning the gap. This CDR3 region has 17 residues. The CDR3 sequence: CASSLKGRPLKSYEQYF. DNA of the CDR3: TGTGCCAGCAGTTTAAAGGGCCGGCCGCTTAAATCCTACGAGCAGTACTTC.

J is TRBJ2-5 and V is TRBV5-1, with 13 bases fitting TRBD2. This CDR3 has 17 amino acids. Germline V gives CDR1 SGHRS, CDR2 YFSETQ. V lost 4 bases, J lost 5 bases, and 11 bases stayed unmatched. CDR3: CASSLWTSGRAGETQYF. In DNA, the CDR3 is TGCGCCAGCAGCCTCTGGACTAGCGGGAGAGCAGGGGAGACCCAGTACTTC.

In nucleotides, the CDR3 is TGCGCCAGCAGCTTTGTGCGGGATGAGCAGTTCTTC. This encodes CASSFVRDEQFF. The chain uses TRBV5-1 and TRBJ2-1; D perhaps matches TRBD2 (5 bases). V shed 2 bases and J shed 8 bases, with 8 bases lying between them. The length of the CDR3 is 12 residues. Germline CDR1 is SGHRS and CDR2 is YFSETQ. The variable domain in full, with the rest retrieved from reference TRBV5-1 and TRBJ2-1, is KAGVTQTPRYLIKTRGQQVTLSCSPISGHRSVSWYQQTPGQGLQFLFEYFSETQRNKGNFPGRFSGRQFSNSRSEMNVSTLELGDSALYLCASSFVRDEQFFGPGTRLTVL.

This clonotype occurred many times. This chain uses TRBV6-5 with TRBJ2-1, with a possible D match to TRBD1 (6 bases). This CDR3 spans 14 amino acids. CDR1 is MNHEY, CDR2 SVGAGI, per germline. V lost 0 bases and J lost 9, with 12 bases in between. CDR3 loop: CASSYSGAGGEQFF. In DNA form, the CDR3 reads TGTGCCAGCAGTTACTCGGGGGCAGGTGGTGAGCAGTTCTTC.

The CDR3 DNA reads as TGTGCCAGCAGCCAGTGGGGGGCGCGGAGTGAAAAACTGTTTTTT. Translated, it gives CASSQWGARSEKLFF. This chain links TRBV7-6 with TRBJ1-4, with D tentatively TRBD1 (6 bases). V lost 5 bases and J lost 7, with 17 bases in between. The germline V gene has CDR1 SGHVS and CDR2 FNYEAQ. The CDR3 is 15 amino acids. Variable domain in full (rest from reference TRBV7-6 and TRBJ1-4): GAGVSQSPRYKVTKRGQDVALRCDPISGHVSLYWYRQALGQGPEFLTYFNYEAQQDKSGLPNDRFSAERPEGSISTLTIQRTEQRDSAMYRCASSQWGARSEKLFFGSGTQLSVL.